Reported below is one T cell receptor (beta chain). Its cognate antigen is unknown. V gave up 0 bases and J gave up 3 bases, with 8 bases separating them. The V gene's germline CDR1 is DFQATT and CDR2 SNEGSKA (reference sequence). The CDR3 sequence is 13 residues long. From genomic DNA, TCR beta CDR3 was amplified by two-round multiplex PCR. First-round PCR employed TRBV- and TRBJ-specific primers for each gene. As the PCR entered its second round, universal primers were used. MiXCR, run by TCRdb on the multiplex PCR reads, gives a single entry per CDR3 protein. The sample lists tens of thousands of distinct CDR3 sequences, about 37% occurring once. The entry originates in a study of prognosis after radiotherapy for stage I lung cancer. Study-level background: Patients numbered around 13 men and five to seven women, aged 53 to 84 with a median of approximately 68 years. Study results and caveats: In patients receiving stereotactic body radiation therapy, unique TCR clone counts fell afterward, median about 10,000 versus 6,900.

Here the sequenced sample was PBMCs, taken before or after stereotactic body radiation therapy (not recorded which). This sequence was found in a donor aged 50 or older with non-small cell lung cancer. V gene TRBV20-1 combines with J gene TRBJ1-2; TRBD1 might be the D (5 bases). CDR3 DNA sequence: TGCAGTGCTAGAGATGTGACAGACTATGGCTACACCTTC. Amino acids: CSARDVTDYGYTF.